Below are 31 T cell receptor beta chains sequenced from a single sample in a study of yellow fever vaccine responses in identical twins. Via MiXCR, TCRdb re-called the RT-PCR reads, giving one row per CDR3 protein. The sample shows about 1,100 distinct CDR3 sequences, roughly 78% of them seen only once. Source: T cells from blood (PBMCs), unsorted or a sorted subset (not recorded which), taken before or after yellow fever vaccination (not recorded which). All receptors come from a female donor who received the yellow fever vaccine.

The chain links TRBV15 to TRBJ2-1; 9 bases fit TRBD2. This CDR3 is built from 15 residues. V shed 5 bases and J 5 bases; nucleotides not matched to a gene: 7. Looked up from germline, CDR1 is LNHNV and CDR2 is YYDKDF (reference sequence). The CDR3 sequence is CATSGSGSGHNEQFF. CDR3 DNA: TGTGCCACCAGCGGTAGCGGGAGTGGTCACAATGAGCAGTTCTTC.

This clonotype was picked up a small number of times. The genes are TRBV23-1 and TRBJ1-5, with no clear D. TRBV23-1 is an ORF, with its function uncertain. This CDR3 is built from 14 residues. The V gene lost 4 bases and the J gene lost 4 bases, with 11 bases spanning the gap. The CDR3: CASSPANFNQPQHF. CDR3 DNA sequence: TGCGCCAGCAGTCCGGCAAATTTTAATCAGCCCCAGCATTTT.

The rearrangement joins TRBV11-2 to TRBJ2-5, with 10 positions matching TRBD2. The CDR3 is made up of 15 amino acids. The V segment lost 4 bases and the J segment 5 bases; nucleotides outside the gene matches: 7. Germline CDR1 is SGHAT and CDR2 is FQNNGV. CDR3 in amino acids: CASSSLAGESETQYF. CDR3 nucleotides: TGTGCCAGCAGCTCTCTAGCGGGGGAAAGCGAGACCCAGTACTTC.

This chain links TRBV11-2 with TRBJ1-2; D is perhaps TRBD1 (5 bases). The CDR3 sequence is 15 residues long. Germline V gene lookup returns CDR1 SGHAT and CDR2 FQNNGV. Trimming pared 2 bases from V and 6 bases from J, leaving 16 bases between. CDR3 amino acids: CASSLRQGRTDGYTF. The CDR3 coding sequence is TGTGCCAGCAGCTTACGTCAGGGCCGAACCGATGGCTACACCTTC.

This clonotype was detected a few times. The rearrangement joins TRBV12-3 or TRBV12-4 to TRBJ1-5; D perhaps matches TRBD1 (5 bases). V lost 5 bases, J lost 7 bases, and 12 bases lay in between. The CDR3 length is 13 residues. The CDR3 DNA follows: TGTGCCAGCAGTCCTGGGGGAACCCAGCCCCAGCATTTT. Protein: CASSPGGTQPQHF.

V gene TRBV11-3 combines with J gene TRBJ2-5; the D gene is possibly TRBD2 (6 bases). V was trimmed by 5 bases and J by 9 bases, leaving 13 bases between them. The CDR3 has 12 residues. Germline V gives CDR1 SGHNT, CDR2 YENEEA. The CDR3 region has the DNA TGTGCCAGCAGCCTACTCGGGGGAGCCCAGTACTTC. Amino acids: CASSLLGGAQYF.

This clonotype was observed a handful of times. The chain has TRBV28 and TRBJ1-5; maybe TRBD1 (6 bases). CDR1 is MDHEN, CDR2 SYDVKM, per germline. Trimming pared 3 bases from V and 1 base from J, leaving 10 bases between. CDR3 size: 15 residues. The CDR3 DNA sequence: TGTGCCAGCAGTTTGTTTGGGGGCAGCAATCAGCCCCAGCATTTT. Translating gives CASSLFGGSNQPQHF. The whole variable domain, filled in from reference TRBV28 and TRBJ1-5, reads DVKVTQSSRYLVKRTGEKVFLECVQDMDHENMFWYRQDPGLGLRLIYFSYDVKMKEKGDIPEGYSVSREKKERFSLILESASTNQTSMYLCASSLFGGSNQPQHFGDGTRLSIL.

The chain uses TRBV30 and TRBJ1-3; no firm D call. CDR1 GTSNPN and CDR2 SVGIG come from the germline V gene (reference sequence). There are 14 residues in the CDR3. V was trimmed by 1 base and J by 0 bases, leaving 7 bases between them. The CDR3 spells CAWSGLSSGNTIYF. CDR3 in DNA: TGTGCCTGGAGTGGACTGAGCTCTGGAAACACCATATATTTT. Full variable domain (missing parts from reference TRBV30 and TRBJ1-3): SQTIHQWPATLVQPVGSPLSLECTVEGTSNPNLYWYRQAAGRGLQLLFYSVGIGQISSEVPQNLSASRPQDRQFILSSKKLLLSDSGFYLCAWSGLSSGNTIYFGEGSWLTVV.

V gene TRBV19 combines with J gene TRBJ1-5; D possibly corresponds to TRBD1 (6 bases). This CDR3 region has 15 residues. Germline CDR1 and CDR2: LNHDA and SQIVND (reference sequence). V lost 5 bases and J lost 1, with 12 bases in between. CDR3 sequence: CASSVAGASNQPQHF. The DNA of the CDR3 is TGTGCCAGTAGTGTAGCAGGGGCGAGCAATCAGCCCCAGCATTTT.

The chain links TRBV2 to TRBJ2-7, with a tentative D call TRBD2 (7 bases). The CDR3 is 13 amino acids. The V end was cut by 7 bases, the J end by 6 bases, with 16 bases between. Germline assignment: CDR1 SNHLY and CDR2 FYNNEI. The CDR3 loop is CASIKRGAVEQYF. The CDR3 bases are TGTGCCAGCATCAAACGGGGGGCCGTCGAGCAGTACTTC.

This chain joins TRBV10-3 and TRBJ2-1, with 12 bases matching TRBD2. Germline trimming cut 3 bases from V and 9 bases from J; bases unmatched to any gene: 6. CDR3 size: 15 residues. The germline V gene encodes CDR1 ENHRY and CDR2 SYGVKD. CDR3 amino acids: CAISDETSGSGEQFF. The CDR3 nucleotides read TGTGCCATCAGTGACGAGACTAGCGGGAGCGGTGAGCAGTTCTTC.

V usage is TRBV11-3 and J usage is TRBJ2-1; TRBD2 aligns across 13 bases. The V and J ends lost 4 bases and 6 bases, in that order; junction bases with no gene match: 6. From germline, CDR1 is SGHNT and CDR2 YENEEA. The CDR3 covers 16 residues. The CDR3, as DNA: TGTGCCAGCAGCTCCATCACTAGCGGGAGGGCCAATGAGCAGTTCTTC. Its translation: CASSSITSGRANEQFF.

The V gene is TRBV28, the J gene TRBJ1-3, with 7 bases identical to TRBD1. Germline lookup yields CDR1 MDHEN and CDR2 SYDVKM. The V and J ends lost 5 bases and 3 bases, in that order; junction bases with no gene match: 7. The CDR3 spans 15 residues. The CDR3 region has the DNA TGTGCCAGCAGTGCAAACCACAGGGGTGGAAACACCATATATTTT. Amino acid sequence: CASSANHRGGNTIYF.

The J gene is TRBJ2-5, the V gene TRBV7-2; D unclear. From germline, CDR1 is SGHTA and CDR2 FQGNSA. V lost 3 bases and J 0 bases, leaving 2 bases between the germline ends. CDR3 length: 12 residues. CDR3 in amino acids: CASSFYQETQYF. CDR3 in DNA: TGTGCCAGCAGCTTTTACCAAGAGACCCAGTACTTC.

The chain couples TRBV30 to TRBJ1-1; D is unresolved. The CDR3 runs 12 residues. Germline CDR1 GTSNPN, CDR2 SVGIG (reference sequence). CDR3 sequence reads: CARERLYTEAFF. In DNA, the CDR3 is TGTGCGCGGGAAAGGTTGTACACTGAAGCTTTCTTT.

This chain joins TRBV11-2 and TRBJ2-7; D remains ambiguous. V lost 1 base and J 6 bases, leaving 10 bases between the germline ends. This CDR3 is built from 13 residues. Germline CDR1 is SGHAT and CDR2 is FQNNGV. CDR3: CASSLGIPLEQYV. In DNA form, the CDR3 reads TGTGCCAGCAGCTTAGGTATCCCACTCGAGCAGTACGTC.

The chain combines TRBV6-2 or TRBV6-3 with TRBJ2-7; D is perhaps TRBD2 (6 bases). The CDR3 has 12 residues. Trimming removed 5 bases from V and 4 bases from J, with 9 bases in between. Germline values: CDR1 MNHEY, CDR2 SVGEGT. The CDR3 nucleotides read TGTGCCAGCAGTACGGGGGATTACGAGCAGTACTTC. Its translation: CASSTGDYEQYF.

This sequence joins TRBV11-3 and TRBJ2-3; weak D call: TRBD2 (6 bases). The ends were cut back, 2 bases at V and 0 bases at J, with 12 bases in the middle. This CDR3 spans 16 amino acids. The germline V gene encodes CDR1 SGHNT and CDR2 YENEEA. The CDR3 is CASSLLTGASTDTQYF. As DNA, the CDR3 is TGTGCCAGCAGCTTATTGACGGGAGCTAGCACAGATACGCAGTATTTT.

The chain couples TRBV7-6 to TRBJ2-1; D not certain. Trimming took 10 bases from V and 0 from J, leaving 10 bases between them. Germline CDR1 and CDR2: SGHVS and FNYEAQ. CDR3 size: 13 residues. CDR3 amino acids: CATSGGSYNEQFF. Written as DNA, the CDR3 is TGTGCCACCTCAGGTGGCTCCTACAATGAGCAGTTCTTC.

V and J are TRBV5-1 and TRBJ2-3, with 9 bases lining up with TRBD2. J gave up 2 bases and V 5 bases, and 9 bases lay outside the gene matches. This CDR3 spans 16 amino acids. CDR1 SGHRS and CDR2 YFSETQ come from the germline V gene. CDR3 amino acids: CASSYASSGNTDTQYF. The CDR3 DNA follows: TGCGCCAGCAGTTACGCGTCTAGCGGGAACACAGATACGCAGTATTTT.

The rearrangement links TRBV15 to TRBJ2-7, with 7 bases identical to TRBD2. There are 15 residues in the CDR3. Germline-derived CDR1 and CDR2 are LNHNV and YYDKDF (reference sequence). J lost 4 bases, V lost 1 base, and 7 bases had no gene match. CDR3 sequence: CATSRVPGGGYEQYF. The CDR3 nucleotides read TGTGCCACCAGCAGAGTACCGGGCGGGGGTTACGAGCAGTACTTC.

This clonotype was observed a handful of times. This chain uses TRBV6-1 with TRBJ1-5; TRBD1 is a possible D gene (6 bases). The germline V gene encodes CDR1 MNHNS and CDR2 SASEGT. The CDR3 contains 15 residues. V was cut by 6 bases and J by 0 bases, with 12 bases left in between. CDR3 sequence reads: CASSAEQGSNQPQHF. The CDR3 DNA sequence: TGTGCCAGCAGCGCGGAACAGGGTAGCAATCAGCCCCAGCATTTT.

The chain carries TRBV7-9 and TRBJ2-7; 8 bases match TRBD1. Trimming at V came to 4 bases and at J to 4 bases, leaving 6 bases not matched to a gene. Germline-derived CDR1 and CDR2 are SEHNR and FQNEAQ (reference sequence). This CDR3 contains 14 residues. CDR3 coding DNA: TGTGCCAGCAGCTCTTACGGACAGGGATACGAGCAGTACTTC. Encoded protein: CASSSYGQGYEQYF.

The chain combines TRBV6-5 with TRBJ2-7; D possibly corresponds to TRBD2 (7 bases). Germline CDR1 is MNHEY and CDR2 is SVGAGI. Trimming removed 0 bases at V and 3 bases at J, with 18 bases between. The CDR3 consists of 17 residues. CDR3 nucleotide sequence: TGTGCCAGCAGTTACTCCTCCGGGGGGCGGAGGAGCTACGAGCAGTACGTC. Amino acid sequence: CASSYSSGGRRSYEQYV.

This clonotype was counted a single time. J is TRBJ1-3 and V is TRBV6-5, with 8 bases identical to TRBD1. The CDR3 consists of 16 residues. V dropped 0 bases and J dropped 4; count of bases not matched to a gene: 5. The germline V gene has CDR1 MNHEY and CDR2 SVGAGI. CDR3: CASSYSLTGDGNTIYF. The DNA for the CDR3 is TGTGCCAGCAGTTACTCTTTGACAGGGGACGGAAACACCATATATTTT.

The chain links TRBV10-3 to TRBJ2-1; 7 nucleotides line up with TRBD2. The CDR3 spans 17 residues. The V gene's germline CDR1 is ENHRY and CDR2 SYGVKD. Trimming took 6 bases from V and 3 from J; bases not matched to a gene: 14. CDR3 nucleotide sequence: TGTGCCATCAGCCCTAGCGGCGGACGTTCTTTCTACAATGAGCAGTTCTTC. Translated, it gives CAISPSGGRSFYNEQFF.

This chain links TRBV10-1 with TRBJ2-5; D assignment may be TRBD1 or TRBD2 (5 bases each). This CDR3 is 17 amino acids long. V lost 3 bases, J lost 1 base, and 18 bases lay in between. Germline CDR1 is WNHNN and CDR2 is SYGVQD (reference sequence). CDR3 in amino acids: CASSDPHPGAFQETQYF. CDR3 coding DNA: TGCGCCAGCAGTGACCCGCACCCCGGGGCCTTCCAAGAGACCCAGTACTTC.

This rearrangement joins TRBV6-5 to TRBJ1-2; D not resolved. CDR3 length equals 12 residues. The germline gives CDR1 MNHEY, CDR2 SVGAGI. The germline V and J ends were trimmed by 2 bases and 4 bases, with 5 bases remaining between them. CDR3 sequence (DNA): TGTGCCAGCAGTTACCTAGGCTATGGCTACACCTTC. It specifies CASSYLGYGYTF.

CDR3 in DNA: TGTGCCAGCACCATAACCGGAGGTAGCAATCAGCCCCAGCATTTT. The encoded protein is CASTITGGSNQPQHF. The chain links TRBV28 to TRBJ1-5; D not resolved. This CDR3 spans 15 amino acids. Trimming removed 7 bases at V and 0 bases at J, with 13 bases between. In germline, CDR1 is MDHEN, CDR2 SYDVKM.

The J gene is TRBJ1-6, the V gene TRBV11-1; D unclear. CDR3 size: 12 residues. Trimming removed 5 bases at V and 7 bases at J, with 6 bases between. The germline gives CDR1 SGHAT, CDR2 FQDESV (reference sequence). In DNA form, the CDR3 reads TGTGCCAGCAGCCACCCCAATTCACCCCTCCACTTT. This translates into CASSHPNSPLHF.

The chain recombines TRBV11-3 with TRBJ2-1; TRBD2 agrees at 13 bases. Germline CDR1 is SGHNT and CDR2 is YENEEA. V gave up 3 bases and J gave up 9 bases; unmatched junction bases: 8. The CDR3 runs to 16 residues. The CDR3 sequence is CASSLGLGLAGSEQFF. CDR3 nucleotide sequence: TGTGCCAGCAGCTTGGGTCTGGGACTAGCGGGGAGTGAGCAGTTCTTC.